This T cell receptor (beta chain) originates from a study of T cells in Graves' hyperthyroidism and ophthalmopathy. In the study overall: At initial diagnosis, before any treatment had begun, peripheral blood was obtained. Study-level results: Ophthalmopathy was identified by the model a median 6.5 months ahead of onset.

TCR beta CDR3 regions were amplified from RNA transcripts. The HTBI primer set was used in a first-round RT-PCR of the TCR CDR3. TCRdb ran MiXCR on the multiplex PCR reads and lists one entry per CDR3 protein. The repertoire consists of about 400,000 distinct CDR3 sequences, with around 14% occurring once and the leading ten covering roughly a quarter. Each diagnosis drew on symptoms, thyroxine, TRAb, thyroid ultrasound and orbital computed tomography findings. This clonotype was found many times. Its specificity is not known. Germline values: CDR1 GTSNPN, CDR2 SVGIG (reference sequence). The CDR3 totals 18 residues. J gave up 5 bases and V 0 bases, and 11 bases lay outside the gene matches.

The sequence came from a woman under 30 with Graves' hyperthyroidism that later progressed to Graves' ophthalmopathy. Sequencing was carried out using blood. The chain carries TRBV30 and TRBJ2-1; 12 bases line up with TRBD2. The CDR3 DNA reads TGTGCCTGGAGTGTGAGACTAGCGGGAGAAATTACCCACAATGAGCAGTTCTTC. It translates to CAWSVRLAGEITHNEQFF.